This T cell receptor (beta chain) was retrieved from a study of shared clonotypes between healthy human individuals. Trimming shortened V by 5 bases and J by 8 bases, and 16 bases separated the two germline ends. The CDR3 is 14 residues long. Germline V gene sequence: CDR1 SNHLY, CDR2 FYNNEI. With respect to this clone: The antigen remains undetermined.

In the authors' workflow: ImmunoSEQ yielded junction-only sequences lacking quality scores, so filtering differed. Profiling relied on immunoSEQ multiplex PCR, and the TCRdb table lists in-frame clones only, not all of them. That table furnishes V, J and clone size, whereas the DNA furnished D and trimming. This table has about 1.5 million clones, about 96% appearing once. General observations from the study: Rarefaction demonstrated incomplete sorted-subset sequencing despite large depth. Lower generation probabilities were found for non-shared clonotypes than for those shared by all four donors. Sharing across four donors was highest in naive CD4 (around 5%) and lowest in memory CD8 (roughly 0.4%).

This TCR came from a young man in good health. The chain couples TRBV2 to TRBJ1-3; D perhaps matches TRBD1 (5 bases). Input material: naive CD4+ T cells sorted from blood. Subset meaning: CD45RA+ positively selected. The CDR3 region has the DNA TGTGCCAGCAGTTATCCCGACAGACCCGACACCATATATTTT. It encodes CASSYPDRPDTIYF.